This T cell receptor beta chain was retrieved from a study of cytomegalovirus exposure and HLA in healthy donors. Overall study results and limits: Usually a TCR sequence was rare, but some public TCRs were found in many donors. TCR beta V- and J-gene trimming, according to a later analysis, was linked to a missense DCLRE1C variant. Relative to the 666-donor mean, N-insertions were reportedly fewer in an Asian-associated ancestry cluster in a later analysis. A previous analysis found most TCR beta V segments productive roughly 87% or roughly 30% of the time.

Primers included in the PCR were 60 Vbeta and 13 Jbeta primers. Only in-frame clones appear in the TCRdb table, and some are missing; sequencing was by immunoSEQ multiplex PCR. Among some 140,000 clones listed, approximately 75% were seen once. After removal of 2 bases from V and 3 bases from J, the junction contained 6 bases not matched to a gene. The germline V gene has CDR1 LNHNV and CDR2 YYDKDF (reference sequence). The length of the CDR3 is 17 residues. This clone has a handful of counts. Its antigen is not known. The rearrangement joins TRBV15 to TRBJ1-4, with 10 bases fitting TRBD1. The sequence came from a man aged 18 to 29 in good health and CMV-seronegative. Sequenced sample: PBMCs. The CDR3 DNA follows: TGTGCCACCAGCAGATCTCAGGACAGGGGGGCTAATGAAAAACTGTTTTTT. Translating it yields CATSRSQDRGANEKLFF.